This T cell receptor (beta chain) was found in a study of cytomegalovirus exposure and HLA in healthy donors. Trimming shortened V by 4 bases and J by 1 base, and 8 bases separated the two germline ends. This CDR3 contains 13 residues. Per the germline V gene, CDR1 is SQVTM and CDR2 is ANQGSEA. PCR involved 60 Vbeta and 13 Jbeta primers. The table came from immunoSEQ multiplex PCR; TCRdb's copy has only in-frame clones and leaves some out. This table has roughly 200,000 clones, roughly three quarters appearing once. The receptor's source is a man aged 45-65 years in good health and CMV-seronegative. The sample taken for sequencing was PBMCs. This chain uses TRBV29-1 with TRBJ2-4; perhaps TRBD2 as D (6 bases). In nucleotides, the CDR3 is TGCAGCGTTGGAGGAGGGGCCAAAAACATTCAGTACTTC. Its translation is CSVGGGAKNIQYF.